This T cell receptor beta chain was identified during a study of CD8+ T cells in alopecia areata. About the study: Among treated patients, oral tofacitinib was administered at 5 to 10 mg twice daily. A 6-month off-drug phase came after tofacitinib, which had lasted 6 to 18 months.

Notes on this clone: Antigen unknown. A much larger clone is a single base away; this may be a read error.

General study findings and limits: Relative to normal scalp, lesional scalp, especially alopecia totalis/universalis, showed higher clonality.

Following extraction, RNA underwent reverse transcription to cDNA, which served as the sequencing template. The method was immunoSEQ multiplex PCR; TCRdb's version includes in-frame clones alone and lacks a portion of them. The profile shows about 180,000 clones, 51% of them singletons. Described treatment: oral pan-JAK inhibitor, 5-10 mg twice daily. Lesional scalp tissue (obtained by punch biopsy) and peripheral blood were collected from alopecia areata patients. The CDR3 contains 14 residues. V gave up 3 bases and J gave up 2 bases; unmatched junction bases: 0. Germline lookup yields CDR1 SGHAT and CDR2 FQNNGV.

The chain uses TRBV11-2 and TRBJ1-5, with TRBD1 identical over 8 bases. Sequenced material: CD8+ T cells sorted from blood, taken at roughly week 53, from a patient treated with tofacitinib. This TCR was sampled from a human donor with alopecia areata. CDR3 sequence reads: CASSLGQGNQPQHF. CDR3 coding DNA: TGTGCCAGCAGCTTGGGACAGGGCAATCAGCCCCAGCATTTT.